This entry features one TCR beta chain sequence. Patients at the Seattle site were enrolled during active infection and followed longitudinally. V was cut by 3 bases and J by 3 bases, with 10 bases left in between. Germline V gene data show CDR1 as GTSNPN and CDR2 as SVGIG (reference sequence). The CDR3 extends over 13 amino acids. This sample is drawn from a study of blood T cell repertoires in COVID-19. Study as a whole: In each case, the material was cDNA or gDNA derived from T cells, B-cell-depleted T cells, or PBMCs.

Original handling: Reference gene primer amplification gave nucleated cell count estimates. Only in-frame clones appear in the TCRdb table, and some are missing; sequencing was by immunoSEQ multiplex PCR. V, J and clone size were drawn from that table, and D and trimming were deduced from the DNA. This sample has about 150,000 clones, with approximately 85% found just once. Sequencing was carried out using peripheral blood. The receptor comes from a man aged 55 to 70 with COVID-19, enrolled during active disease. The rearrangement links TRBV30 to TRBJ2-3, with a possible D match to TRBD1 (5 bases). CDR3 sequence (DNA): TGTGCCTGGAGCCGTAGGGGAACAGATACGCAGTATTTT. Translating it yields CAWSRRGTDTQYF.